Shown below are 32 T cell receptor beta chains from a single sample sequenced in a study of a mutant IDH1 vaccine in newly diagnosed glioma. Repertoires were generated with immunoSEQ multiplex PCR, while TCRdb's copy carries only in-frame clones and drops some. The sample has some 70,000 clones, approximately 88% seen once. Regarding time point: week 35, safety follow-up. Each vaccine dose was 300 ug of mutant IDH1 20-mer peptide, with topical imiquimod. Their specific antigens are unknown. Sequences were derived from PBMCs, sampled from a glioma patient whose treatment included an IDH1 peptide vaccine. All receptors come from a man aged 18 to 30 with glioma.

A single count supports this clone. The rearrangement links TRBV12-5 to TRBJ1-5; possibly TRBD1 for D (6 bases). Germline-derived CDR1 and CDR2 are LGHNT and FRNRAP. The ends were cut back, 9 bases at V and 2 bases at J, with 14 bases in the middle. The CDR3 runs 14 residues. The DNA of the CDR3 is TGTGCTAGCGGAGAACAGGGCCGCAATCAGCCCCAGCATTTT. The encoded protein is CASGEQGRNQPQHF. Together with reference TRBV12-5 and TRBJ1-5, the CDR3 gives the full variable domain: DARVTQTPRHKVTEMGQEVTMRCQPILGHNTVFWYRQTMMQGLELLAYFRNRAPLDDSGMPKDRFSAEMPDATLATLKIQPSEPRDSAVYFCASGEQGRNQPQHFGDGTRLSIL.

DNA for the CDR3: TGTGCCAGTACCAACGAGGGGGCCGCCTTAGCTAACTATGGCTACACCTTC. Its translation is CASTNEGAALANYGYTF. The chain links TRBV19 to TRBJ1-2; the match to TRBD1 covers 7 bases. The CDR3 sequence is 17 residues long. The V segment lost 7 bases and the J segment 0 bases; nucleotides outside the gene matches: 14. Looked up from germline, CDR1 is LNHDA and CDR2 is SQIVND (reference sequence).

The genes are TRBV9 and TRBJ1-3; D not resolved. V lost 4 bases to trimming and J lost 0 bases, with 11 bases between them. This CDR3 region has 15 residues. From germline, CDR1 is SGDLS and CDR2 YYNGEE. In nucleotides, the CDR3 is TGTGCCAGCAGCTCTGGTCTGCGCTCTGGAAACACCATATATTTT. Translation gives CASSSGLRSGNTIYF.

The chain uses TRBV7-2 and TRBJ2-5; 11 bases line up with TRBD2. CDR3 length: 15 residues. Germline V gives CDR1 SGHTA, CDR2 FQGNSA. V gave up 5 bases and J gave up 3 bases; unmatched junction bases: 5. The CDR3 DNA reads TGTGCCAGCAGCCTACGACTAGCGGGAAAAGAGACCCAGTACTTC. Translation: CASSLRLAGKETQYF.

The V and J genes are TRBV5-4 and TRBJ1-2; D call uncertain. Germline values: CDR1 SGHNT, CDR2 YYREEE (reference sequence). This CDR3 comprises 15 residues. V was shortened by 4 bases and J by 4 bases, with 17 bases between the two germline ends. The CDR3, as DNA: TGTGCCAGCAGCCCGGACCGAAGAGCTCTCTATGGCTACACCTTC. It translates to CASSPDRRALYGYTF.

The chain joins TRBV11-3 to TRBJ2-1; the D gene is possibly TRBD1 (5 bases). In germline, CDR1 is SGHNT, CDR2 YENEEA. The CDR3 is 13 amino acids. The V and J ends lost 0 bases and 10 bases respectively, with 10 bases between them. The CDR3 loop reads CASSLDGAREQFF. The CDR3 DNA reads as TGTGCCAGCAGCTTAGATGGGGCCAGGGAGCAGTTCTTC.

V is TRBV6-5 and J is TRBJ1-5; no firm D call. This CDR3 region has 15 residues. Trimming stripped 0 bases from V and 7 bases from J, with 13 bases between. The germline V gene encodes CDR1 MNHEY and CDR2 SVGAGI. In DNA, the CDR3 is TGTGCCAGCAGTTACTCTCCGGCAGGCACCCAGCCCCAGCATTTT. Protein: CASSYSPAGTQPQHF.

The J gene is TRBJ2-1, the V gene TRBV5-1; the D gene could be TRBD1 or TRBD2 (7 bases each). Germline V gene lookup returns CDR1 SGHRS and CDR2 YFSETQ. With 7 bases removed from V and 0 bases from J, the gap between germline ends came to 14 bases. The CDR3 is 15 residues long. The CDR3 sequence: CASGGGQSSYNEQFF. CDR3 DNA sequence: TGCGCCAGCGGCGGGGGACAGAGCTCCTACAATGAGCAGTTCTTC.

The V call is TRBV6-6, the J call TRBJ2-3; unclear D gene. The CDR3 has 12 amino acids. CDR1 and CDR2 (germline): MNHNY, SVGAGI (reference sequence). With 5 bases removed from V and 6 bases from J, the gap between germline ends came to 9 bases. The DNA for the CDR3 is TGTGCCAGCAGTGCCCCGCCCGATACGCAGTATTTT. Its translation is CASSAPPDTQYF.

Of note for this clone: The sample carries other DNA sequences with the same CDR3. The chain links TRBV7-8 to TRBJ2-7; 8 bases fit TRBD2. Germline V gene sequence: CDR1 SGHVS, CDR2 FQNEAQ. The CDR3 runs 15 residues. V lost 2 bases and J lost 0; bases outside the gene matches: 3. The CDR3 spells CASSLWSGGSYEQYF. The CDR3 nucleotides are TGTGCCAGCAGCTTATGGAGCGGGGGCTCCTACGAGCAGTACTTC.

The genes are TRBV7-9 and TRBJ1-3; D call uncertain. There are 12 residues in the CDR3. Trimming pared 2 bases from V and 5 bases from J, leaving 4 bases between. Per the germline V gene, CDR1 is SEHNR and CDR2 is FQNEAQ (reference sequence). CDR3 protein: CASSLRRNTIYF. CDR3 nucleotides: TGTGCCAGCAGCTTAAGGCGAAACACCATATATTTT.

The J gene is TRBJ2-1, the V gene TRBV10-3; either TRBD1 or TRBD2 may fit D (5 bases each). Germline V gene sequence: CDR1 ENHRY, CDR2 SYGVKD. This CDR3 contains 15 residues. V lost 9 bases, J lost 0 bases, and 15 bases lay in between. The CDR3, as DNA: TGTGCCATACGTGAGGGGTCGAGCTCCTACAATGAGCAGTTCTTC. Encoded protein: CAIREGSSSYNEQFF.

This chain links TRBV27 with TRBJ1-6, with 11 bases aligning to TRBD1. Losses at the gene ends were 7 bases for V and 3 bases for J; bases not matched to a gene: 5. Germline lookup yields CDR1 MNHEY and CDR2 SMNVEV (reference sequence). This CDR3 region has 16 residues. This chain's CDR3 is CASTDRGLNYNSPLHF. CDR3 in DNA: TGTGCCAGCACGGACAGGGGGCTTAACTATAATTCACCCCTCCACTTT.

This rearrangement joins TRBV6-6 to TRBJ2-7, with 8 positions matching TRBD1. This CDR3 has 14 amino acids. V shed 6 bases and J 3 bases; nucleotides not matched to a gene: 7. Looked up from germline, CDR1 is MNHNY and CDR2 is SVGAGI (reference sequence). In nucleotides, the CDR3 is TGTGCCAGCAGCCGGCCGGGACAGGTCTACGAGCAGTACTTC. It encodes CASSRPGQVYEQYF.

The V and J genes are TRBV18 and TRBJ1-6; D might be TRBD1 (5 bases). Germline CDR1 reads KGHSH; CDR2 reads LQKENI. This CDR3 spans 16 amino acids. Trimming cost V 4 bases and J 4 bases, with 14 bases left between them. This chain's CDR3 is CASSRQPTEYNSPLHF. CDR3 bases: TGTGCCAGCTCACGGCAGCCGACAGAATATAATTCACCCCTCCACTTT. Looking up the rest from reference TRBV18 and TRBJ1-6 gives the full variable domain: NAGVMQNPRHLVRRRGQEARLRCSPMKGHSHVYWYRQLPEEGLKFMVYLQKENIIDESGMPKERFSAEFPKEGPSILRIQQVVRGDSAAYFCASSRQPTEYNSPLHFGNGTRLTVT.

This clone came up once. The V gene is TRBV27, the J gene TRBJ2-7; possibly TRBD2 for D (5 bases). The V gene's germline CDR1 is MNHEY and CDR2 SMNVEV (reference sequence). The CDR3 covers 16 residues. V dropped 0 bases and J dropped 5 bases, with 17 bases sitting between them. CDR3 in DNA: TGTGCCAGCAGTTTATCTAGCGCCTTGGGGTGGGACGAGCAGTACTTC. It codes for CASSLSSALGWDEQYF.

This clone was counted between two and nine times. The chain carries TRBV6-1 and TRBJ2-3, with D perhaps matching TRBD1 (6 bases). This CDR3 has 15 amino acids. The germline CDR1 and CDR2 sequences are MNHNS and SASEGT. V dropped 2 bases and J dropped 1 base, with 10 bases sitting between them. Written as DNA, the CDR3 is TGTGCCAGCAGTGAATCGGCAGGGGGCACAGATACGCAGTATTTT. This gives the protein CASSESAGGTDTQYF.

The rearrangement uses TRBV6-1 and TRBJ2-1; D gene ambiguous. V shed 8 bases and J shed 12 bases, with 17 bases lying between them. This CDR3 is built from 12 residues. Germline V gene lookup returns CDR1 MNHNS and CDR2 SASEGT. The DNA for the CDR3 is TGTGCCAGCCAGTACCCGTGGGGTGGGCAGTTCTTC. Its protein is CASQYPWGGQFF.

This clone has more than one count but fewer than ten. The rearrangement links TRBV7-9 to TRBJ2-1; no clear D gene. CDR3 length: 14 residues. CDR1 SEHNR and CDR2 FQNEAQ come from the germline V gene (reference sequence). Trimming took off 5 bases at V and 6 bases at J, with 14 bases between the two ends. The DNA for the CDR3 is TGTGCCAGCAGCGAAGTCGCAGGCCTCAATGAGCAGTTCTTC. Its translation is CASSEVAGLNEQFF.

V and J are TRBV9 and TRBJ1-1, with 7 bases matching TRBD1. J lost 6 bases, V lost 3 bases, and 8 bases had no gene match. In germline, CDR1 is SGDLS, CDR2 YYNGEE. The CDR3 sequence is 14 residues long. CDR3 bases: TGTGCCAGCAGCGCGACAGGGTTGGGCGCTGAAGCTTTCTTT. It specifies CASSATGLGAEAFF. Drawing the rest from reference TRBV9 and TRBJ1-1, the complete variable domain is DSGVTQTPKHLITATGQRVTLRCSPRSGDLSVYWYQQSLDQGLQFLIQYYNGEERAKGNILERFSAQQFPDLHSELNLSSLELGDSALYFCASSATGLGAEAFFGQGTRLTVV.

CDR3 coding DNA: TGTGCCAGCAGTTACTCGTCGAGGGCTGGCTACACCTTC. Translating it yields CASSYSSRAGYTF. The genes are TRBV6-5 and TRBJ1-2; D uncertain. V gave up 0 bases and J gave up 7 bases, with 9 bases separating them. Germline values: CDR1 MNHEY, CDR2 SVGAGI. The CDR3 totals 13 residues.

The J gene is TRBJ2-5, the V gene TRBV4-3; D not certain. V lost 2 bases and J 2 bases, leaving 6 bases between the germline ends. Germline V lookup: CDR1 LGHNA, CDR2 YSLEER. The length of the CDR3 is 13 residues. The CDR3 spells CASSQSVQETQYF. DNA for the CDR3: TGCGCCAGCAGCCAATCAGTACAAGAGACCCAGTACTTC.

This sequence joins TRBV7-2 and TRBJ2-1, with TRBD2 matching 7 bases. J lost 0 bases, V lost 4 bases, and 6 bases had no gene match. This CDR3 comprises 16 residues. Germline CDR1 is SGHTA and CDR2 is FQGNSA. The CDR3 DNA reads as TGTGCCAGCAGCTCAACCGGGACTACCTCCTACAATGAGCAGTTCTTC. As protein: CASSSTGTTSYNEQFF.

This rearrangement joins TRBV19 to TRBJ2-1, with 11 bases matching TRBD2. The length of the CDR3 is 14 residues. Germline loops: CDR1 LNHDA, CDR2 SQIVND (reference sequence). Germline trimming cut 5 bases from V and 9 bases from J; bases unmatched to any gene: 6. The chain's CDR3 is CASSSLAGAVEQFF. In DNA form, the CDR3 reads TGTGCCAGTAGTTCACTAGCGGGAGCGGTTGAGCAGTTCTTC.

As to this clone: One junction end does not reproduce the germline sequence, and a read error may be involved. V is TRBV18 and J is TRBJ1-3; possibly TRBD1 for D (6 bases). This CDR3 is built from 14 residues. Germline CDR1 KGHSH, CDR2 LQKENI. CDR3 sequence: CASSPPGTSLMRVF. In DNA form, the CDR3 reads TGTGCCAGCTCACCACCGGGGACATCCCTGATGCGGGTCTTT.

The chain combines TRBV7-6 with TRBJ2-7; maybe TRBD2 (5 bases). Germline V gives CDR1 SGHVS, CDR2 FNYEAQ. Trimming removed 1 base from V and 0 bases from J, with 13 bases in between. There are 16 residues in the CDR3. Written as DNA, the CDR3 is TGTGCCAGCAGCTTAGAGCAGCGGACGAACTCCTACGAGCAGTACTTC. It specifies CASSLEQRTNSYEQYF.

The rearrangement joins TRBV30 to TRBJ2-4; tentative D call: TRBD1 (5 bases). The V gene's germline CDR1 is GTSNPN and CDR2 SVGIG (reference sequence). The CDR3 spans 13 residues. V was shortened by 6 bases and J by 4 bases, with 13 bases between the two germline ends. As DNA, the CDR3 is TGTGCCTGCGGTGCGACAGTTAAAAACATTCAGTACTTC. The encoded protein is CACGATVKNIQYF.

The V gene is TRBV18, the J gene TRBJ2-3; D not resolved. The CDR3 has 13 amino acids. Germline V gives CDR1 KGHSH, CDR2 LQKENI. The V and J ends lost 3 bases and 0 bases respectively, with 4 bases between them. CDR3 amino acids: CASSPPSTDTQYF. The CDR3 DNA sequence: TGTGCCAGCTCACCCCCTAGCACAGATACGCAGTATTTT.

This clone was counted once. The V and J genes are TRBV7-9 and TRBJ1-1; D remains unclear. Looked up from germline, CDR1 is SEHNR and CDR2 is FQNEAQ (reference sequence). The CDR3 length is 15 residues. Between the trimmed V and J ends, which lost 5 bases and 5 bases, there was a span of 18 bases. The CDR3 nucleotides are TGTGCCAGCAGCATTCTCCGGGCCCCCCGGACTGAAGCTTTCTTT. As protein: CASSILRAPRTEAFF.

This sequence joins TRBV7-9 and TRBJ1-2; D unresolved. V lost 3 bases to trimming and J lost 2 bases, with 7 bases between them. CDR1 is SEHNR and CDR2 is FQNEAQ in the germline V gene (reference sequence). The CDR3 totals 13 residues. CDR3 region: CASSFAQNYGYTF. CDR3 coding DNA: TGTGCCAGCAGCTTTGCACAAAACTATGGCTACACCTTC.

The chain couples TRBV27 to TRBJ1-5, with D perhaps matching TRBD1 (5 bases). V was cut by 5 bases and J by 0 bases, with 8 bases left in between. Per the germline V gene, CDR1 is MNHEY and CDR2 is SMNVEV (reference sequence). This CDR3 region has 14 residues. The CDR3 sequence: CASSHGASNQPQHF. CDR3 nucleotide sequence: TGTGCCAGCAGTCACGGGGCTAGCAATCAGCCCCAGCATTTT.

This rearrangement joins TRBV18 to TRBJ1-1, with D perhaps matching TRBD1 (5 bases). Trimming pared 3 bases from V and 1 base from J, leaving 18 bases between. This CDR3 is built from 17 residues. In germline, CDR1 is KGHSH, CDR2 LQKENI. The CDR3 nucleotides are TGTGCCAGCTCACCGACCATTACTCAGGGTTCGAACACTGAAGCTTTCTTT. Its translation: CASSPTITQGSNTEAFF.